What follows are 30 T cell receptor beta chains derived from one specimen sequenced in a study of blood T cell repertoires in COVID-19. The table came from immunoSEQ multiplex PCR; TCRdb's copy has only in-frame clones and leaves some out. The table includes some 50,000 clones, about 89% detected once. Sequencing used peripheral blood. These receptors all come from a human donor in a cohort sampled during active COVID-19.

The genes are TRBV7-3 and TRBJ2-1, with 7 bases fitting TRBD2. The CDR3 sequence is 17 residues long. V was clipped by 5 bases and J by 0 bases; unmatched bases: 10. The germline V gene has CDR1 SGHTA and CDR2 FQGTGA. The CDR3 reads CASSRVGGRSSYNEQFF. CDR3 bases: TGTGCCAGCAGCCGAGTGGGAGGGAGGAGCTCCTACAATGAGCAGTTCTTC.

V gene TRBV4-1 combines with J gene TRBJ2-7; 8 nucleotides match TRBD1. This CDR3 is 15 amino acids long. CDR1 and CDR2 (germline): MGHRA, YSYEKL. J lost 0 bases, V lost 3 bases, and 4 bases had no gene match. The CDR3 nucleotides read TGCGCCAGCAGCCAGACAGGACAGGGCTCCTACGAGCAGTACTTC. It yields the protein CASSQTGQGSYEQYF.

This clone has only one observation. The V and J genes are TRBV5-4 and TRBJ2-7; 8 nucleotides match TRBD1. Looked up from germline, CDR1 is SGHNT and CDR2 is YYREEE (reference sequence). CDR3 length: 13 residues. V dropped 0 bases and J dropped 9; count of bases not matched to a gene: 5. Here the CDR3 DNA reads TGTGCCAGCAGCTTGGCACAGGGGGTGGGGCAGTACTTC. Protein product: CASSLAQGVGQYF.

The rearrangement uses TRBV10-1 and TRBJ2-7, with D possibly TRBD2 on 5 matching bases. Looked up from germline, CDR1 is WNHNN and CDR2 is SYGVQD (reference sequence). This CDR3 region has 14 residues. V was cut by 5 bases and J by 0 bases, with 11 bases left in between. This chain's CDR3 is CASSPDSSSYEQYF. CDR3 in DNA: TGCGCCAGCAGTCCGGACTCGAGCTCCTACGAGCAGTACTTC.

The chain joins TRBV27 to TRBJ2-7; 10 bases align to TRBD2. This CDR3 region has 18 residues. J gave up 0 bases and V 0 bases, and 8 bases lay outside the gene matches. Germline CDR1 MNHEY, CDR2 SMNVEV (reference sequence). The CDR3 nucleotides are TGTGCCAGCAGTTTATCGGGGCTAGCGGGGGCCCACTCCTACGAGCAGTACTTC. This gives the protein CASSLSGLAGAHSYEQYF.

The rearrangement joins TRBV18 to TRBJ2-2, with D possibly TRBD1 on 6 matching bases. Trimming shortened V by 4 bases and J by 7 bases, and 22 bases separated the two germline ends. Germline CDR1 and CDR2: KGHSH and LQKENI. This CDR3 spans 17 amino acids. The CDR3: CASSRPSGTFLFGELFF. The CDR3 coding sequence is TGTGCCAGCTCACGACCATCCGGGACATTCCTTTTCGGGGAGCTGTTTTTT.

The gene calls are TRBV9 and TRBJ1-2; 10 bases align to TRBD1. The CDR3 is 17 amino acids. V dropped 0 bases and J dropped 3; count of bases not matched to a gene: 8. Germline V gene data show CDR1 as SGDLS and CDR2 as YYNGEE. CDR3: CASSVGGLGTGDYGYTF. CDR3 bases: TGTGCCAGCAGCGTAGGGGGTCTGGGGACAGGGGACTATGGCTACACCTTC. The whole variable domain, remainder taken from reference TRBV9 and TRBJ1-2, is DSGVTQTPKHLITATGQRVTLRCSPRSGDLSVYWYQQSLDQGLQFLIQYYNGEERAKGNILERFSAQQFPDLHSELNLSSLELGDSALYFCASSVGGLGTGDYGYTFGSGTRLTVV.

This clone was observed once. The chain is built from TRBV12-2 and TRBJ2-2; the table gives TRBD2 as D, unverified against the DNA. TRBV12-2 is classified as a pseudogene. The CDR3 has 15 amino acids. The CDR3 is CASRCAENGVGELFF. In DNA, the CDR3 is TGTGCAAGTCGCTGCGCCGAGAACGGGGTCGGGGAGCTGTTTTTT.

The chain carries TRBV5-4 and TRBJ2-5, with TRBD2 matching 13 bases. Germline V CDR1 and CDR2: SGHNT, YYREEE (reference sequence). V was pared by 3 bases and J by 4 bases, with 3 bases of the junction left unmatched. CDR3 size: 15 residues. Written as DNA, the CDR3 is TGTGCCAGCAGCTCCGGGACTAGCGGGATAGAGACCCAGTACTTC. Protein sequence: CASSSGTSGIETQYF.

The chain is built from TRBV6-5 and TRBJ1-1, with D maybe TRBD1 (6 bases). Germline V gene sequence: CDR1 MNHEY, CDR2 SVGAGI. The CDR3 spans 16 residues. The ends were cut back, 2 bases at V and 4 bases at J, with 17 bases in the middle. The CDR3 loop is CASSYSQGTARTEAFF. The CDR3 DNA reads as TGTGCCAGCAGTTACAGCCAGGGGACGGCCCGCACTGAAGCTTTCTTT.

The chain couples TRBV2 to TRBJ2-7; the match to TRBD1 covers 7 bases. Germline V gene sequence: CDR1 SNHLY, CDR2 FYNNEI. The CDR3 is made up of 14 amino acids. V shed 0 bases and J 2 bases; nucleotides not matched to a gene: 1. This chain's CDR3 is CASSEAGQAYEQYF. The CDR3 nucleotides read TGTGCCAGCAGTGAAGCAGGACAGGCCTACGAGCAGTACTTC. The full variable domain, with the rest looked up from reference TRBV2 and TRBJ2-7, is EPEVTQTPSHQVTQMGQEVILRCVPISNHLYFYWYRQILGQKVEFLVSFYNNEISEKSEIFDDQFSVERPDGSNFTLKIRSTKLEDSAMYFCASSEAGQAYEQYFGPGTRLTVT.

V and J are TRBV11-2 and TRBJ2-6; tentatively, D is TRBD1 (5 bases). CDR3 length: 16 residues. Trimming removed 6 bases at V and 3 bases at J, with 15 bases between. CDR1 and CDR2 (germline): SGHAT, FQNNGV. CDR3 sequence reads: CASSPLGAFGANVLTF. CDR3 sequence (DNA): TGTGCCAGCAGTCCCCTAGGGGCCTTTGGGGCCAACGTCCTGACTTTC.

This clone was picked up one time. The DNA for the CDR3 is TGTGCCAGCAGGGTTTCAGTAAAAGAGACCCAGTACTTC. It is translated as CASRVSVKETQYF. The chain carries TRBV5-8 and TRBJ2-5; D unresolved. Germline V gives CDR1 SGHTS, CDR2 YDEGEE. V dropped 5 bases and J dropped 3 bases, with 11 bases sitting between them. This CDR3 contains 13 residues.

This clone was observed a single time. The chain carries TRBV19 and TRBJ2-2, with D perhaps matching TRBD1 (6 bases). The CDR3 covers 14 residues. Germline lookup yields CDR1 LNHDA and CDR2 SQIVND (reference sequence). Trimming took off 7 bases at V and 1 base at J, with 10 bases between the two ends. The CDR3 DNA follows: TGTGCCAGTACCCCGGGACAGAACACCGGGGAGCTGTTTTTT. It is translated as CASTPGQNTGELFF.

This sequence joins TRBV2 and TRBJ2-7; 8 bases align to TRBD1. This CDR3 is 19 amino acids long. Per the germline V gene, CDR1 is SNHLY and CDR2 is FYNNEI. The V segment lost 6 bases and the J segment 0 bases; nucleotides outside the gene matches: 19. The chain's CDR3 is CASSPRTGIGLMGSYEQYF. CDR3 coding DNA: TGTGCCAGCAGCCCTAGGACAGGGATAGGACTCATGGGCTCCTACGAGCAGTACTTC.

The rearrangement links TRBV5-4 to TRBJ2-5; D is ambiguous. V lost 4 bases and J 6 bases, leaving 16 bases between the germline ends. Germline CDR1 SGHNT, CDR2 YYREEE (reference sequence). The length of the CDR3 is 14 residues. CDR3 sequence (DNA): TGTGCCAGCAGCCACATTTCGGGTGCTCAGACCCAGTACTTC. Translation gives CASSHISGAQTQYF.

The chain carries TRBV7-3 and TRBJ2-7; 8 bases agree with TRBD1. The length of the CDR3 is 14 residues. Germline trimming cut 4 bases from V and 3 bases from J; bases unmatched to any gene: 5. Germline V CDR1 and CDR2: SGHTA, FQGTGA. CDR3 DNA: TGTGCCAGCAGCTCCAGACAGGGGTTCTACGAGCAGTACTTC. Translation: CASSSRQGFYEQYF.

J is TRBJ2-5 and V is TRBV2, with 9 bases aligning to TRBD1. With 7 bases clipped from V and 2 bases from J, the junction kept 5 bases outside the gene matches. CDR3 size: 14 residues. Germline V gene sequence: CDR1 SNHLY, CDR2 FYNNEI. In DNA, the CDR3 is TGTGCCAGCACCCTTGGGACAGGGCAAGAGACCCAGTACTTC. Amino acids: CASTLGTGQETQYF. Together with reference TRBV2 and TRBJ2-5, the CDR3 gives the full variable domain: EPEVTQTPSHQVTQMGQEVILRCVPISNHLYFYWYRQILGQKVEFLVSFYNNEISEKSEIFDDQFSVERPDGSNFTLKIRSTKLEDSAMYFCASTLGTGQETQYFGPGTRLLVL.

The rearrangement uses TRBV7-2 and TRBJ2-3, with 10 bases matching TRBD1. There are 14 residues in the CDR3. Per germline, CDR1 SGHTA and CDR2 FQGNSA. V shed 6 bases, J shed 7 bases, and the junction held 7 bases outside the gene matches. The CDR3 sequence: CASSYGTGANTQYF. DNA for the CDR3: TGTGCCAGCAGTTACGGGACAGGGGCTAATACGCAGTATTTT.

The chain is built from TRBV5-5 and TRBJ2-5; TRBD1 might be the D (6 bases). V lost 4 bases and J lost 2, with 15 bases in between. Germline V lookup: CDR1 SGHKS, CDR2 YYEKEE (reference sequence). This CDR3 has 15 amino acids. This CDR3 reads CASSRAQGPQETQYF. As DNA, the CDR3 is TGTGCCAGCAGCCGGGCACAGGGACCTCAAGAGACCCAGTACTTC.

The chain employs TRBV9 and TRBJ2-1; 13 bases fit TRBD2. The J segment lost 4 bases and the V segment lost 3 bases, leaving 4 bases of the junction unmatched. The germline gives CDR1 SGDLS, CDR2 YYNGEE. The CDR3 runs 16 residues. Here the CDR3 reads CASSEGLAGIYNEQFF. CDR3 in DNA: TGTGCCAGCAGCGAGGGACTAGCGGGGATTTACAATGAGCAGTTCTTC.

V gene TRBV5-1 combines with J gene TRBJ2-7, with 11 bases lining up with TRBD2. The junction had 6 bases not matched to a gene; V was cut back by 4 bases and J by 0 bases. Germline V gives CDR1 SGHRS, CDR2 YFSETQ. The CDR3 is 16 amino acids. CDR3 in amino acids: CASSSTTSGASYEQYF. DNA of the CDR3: TGCGCCAGCAGCAGCACGACTAGCGGGGCCTCCTACGAGCAGTACTTC.

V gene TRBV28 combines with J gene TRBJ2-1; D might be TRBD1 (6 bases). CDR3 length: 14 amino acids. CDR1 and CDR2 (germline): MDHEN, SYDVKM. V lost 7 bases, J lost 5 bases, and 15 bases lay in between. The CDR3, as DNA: TGTGCCAGCAAACCCCGGGACAAACACAATGAGCAGTTCTTC. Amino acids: CASKPRDKHNEQFF.

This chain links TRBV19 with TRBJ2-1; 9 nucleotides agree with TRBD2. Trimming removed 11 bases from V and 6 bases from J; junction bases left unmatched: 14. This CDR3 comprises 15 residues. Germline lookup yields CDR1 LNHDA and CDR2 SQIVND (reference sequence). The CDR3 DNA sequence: TGTGCCTGCAAAGCCCAAGCGGGGGGCTCCAATGAGCAGTTCTTC. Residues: CACKAQAGGSNEQFF.

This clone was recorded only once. DNA for the CDR3: TGTGCCAGTAGTGAGACAGGGGGGATCTACAATGAGCAGTTCTTC. It specifies CASSETGGIYNEQFF. The chain is built from TRBV19 and TRBJ2-1, with 9 bases matching TRBD1. V trimming: 5 bases; J trimming: 3 bases; junction bases outside the gene matches: 5. Germline CDR1 is LNHDA and CDR2 is SQIVND (reference sequence). The CDR3 has 15 amino acids.

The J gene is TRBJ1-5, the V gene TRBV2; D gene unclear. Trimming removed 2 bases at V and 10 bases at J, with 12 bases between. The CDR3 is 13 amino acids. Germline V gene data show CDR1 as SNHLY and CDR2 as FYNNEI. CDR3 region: CASSEQTDSPQHF. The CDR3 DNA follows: TGTGCCAGCAGTGAACAGACGGACTCACCCCAGCATTTT.

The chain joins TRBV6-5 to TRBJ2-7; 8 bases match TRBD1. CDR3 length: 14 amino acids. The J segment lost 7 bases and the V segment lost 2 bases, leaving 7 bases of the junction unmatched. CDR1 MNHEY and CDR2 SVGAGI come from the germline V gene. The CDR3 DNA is TGTGCCAGCAGTTACCCAGGGGGCGCAGGAGAGCAGTACTTC. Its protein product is CASSYPGGAGEQYF.

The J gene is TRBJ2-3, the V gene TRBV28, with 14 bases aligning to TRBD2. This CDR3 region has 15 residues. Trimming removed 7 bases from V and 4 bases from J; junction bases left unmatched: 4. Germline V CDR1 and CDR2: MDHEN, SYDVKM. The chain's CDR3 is CASTGTSGSPDTQYF. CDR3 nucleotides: TGTGCCAGCACCGGGACTAGCGGGAGTCCAGATACGCAGTATTTT.

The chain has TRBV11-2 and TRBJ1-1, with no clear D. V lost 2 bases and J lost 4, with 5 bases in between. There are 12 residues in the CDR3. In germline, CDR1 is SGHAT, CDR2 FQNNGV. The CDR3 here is CASSLRGTEAFF. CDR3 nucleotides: TGTGCCAGCAGCTTACGGGGCACTGAAGCTTTCTTT.

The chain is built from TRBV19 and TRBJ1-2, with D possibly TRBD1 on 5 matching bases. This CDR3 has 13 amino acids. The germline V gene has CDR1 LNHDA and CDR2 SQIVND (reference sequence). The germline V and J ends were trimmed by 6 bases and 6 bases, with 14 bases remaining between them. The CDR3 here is CASRSPQGNGYTF. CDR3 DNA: TGTGCCAGTAGGAGCCCTCAGGGTAATGGCTACACCTTC.